This T cell receptor (beta chain) was observed in a study of response to subunit inactivated influenza vaccine. From the RT-PCR reads, TCRdb called clonotypes with MiXCR, one entry per CDR3 protein. The sample shows roughly 620,000 distinct CDR3 sequences, around 10% of them seen only once. The same sample was also studied in work on T cells expressing NK-cell markers. Per that study: TCR beta cDNA was generated via 5'RACE template switching incorporating UMIs.

The sequence was collected from a man between 45 and 60 years old who received an inactivated influenza vaccine. The material was PBMCs from blood, obtained on the day of vaccination.

CDR3 DNA: TGTGCCAGCAGCTGGTCGACAAGCGGGAAGGCGCAGTACTTC. Protein product: CASSWSTSGKAQYF. The chain combines TRBV5-8 with TRBJ2-7, with 7 bases that match TRBD2. The CDR3 has 14 amino acids. J lost 9 bases, V lost 3 bases, and 12 bases had no gene match. Germline CDR1 SGHTS, CDR2 YDEGEE.